One and the same sample provided the 30 T cell receptor beta chains below, sequenced in a study of T cells after yellow fever vaccination. TCRdb reprocessed the 5' RACE reads with MiXCR, giving one entry per CDR3 protein. The sample includes under 500,000 distinct CDR3 sequences, roughly 20% of them seen just once. The input for sequencing was PBMCs, taken before the yellow fever booster vaccination. These receptors were taken from a young man who received the YFV17D yellow fever vaccine.

The chain's CDR3 is CASSLAREWGGETQYF. The CDR3 DNA reads TGTGCCAGCAGCTTAGCGCGAGAGTGGGGGGGAGAGACCCAGTACTTC. The V gene is TRBV7-2, the J gene TRBJ2-5; 7 bases match TRBD2. With V trimmed by 0 bases and J by 4 bases, 8 bases remained unmatched. The CDR3 is 16 amino acids. Germline lookup yields CDR1 SGHTA and CDR2 FQGNSA.

The chain recombines TRBV5-1 with TRBJ1-6; TRBD1 might be the D (5 bases). V gave up 7 bases and J gave up 0 bases, with 11 bases separating them. Germline loops: CDR1 SGHRS, CDR2 YFSETQ. The CDR3 contains 15 residues. The CDR3 DNA is TGCGCCAGCGGCGACGGGACCTCCTATAATTCACCCCTCCACTTT. It specifies CASGDGTSYNSPLHF.

This clonotype was counted a few times. The gene calls are TRBV20-1 and TRBJ2-5; D gene uncertain. Germline V gene sequence: CDR1 DFQATT, CDR2 SNEGSKA (reference sequence). The length of the CDR3 is 11 residues. V was shortened by 5 bases and J by 5 bases, with 9 bases between the two germline ends. CDR3 amino acids: CSAGQWETQYF. CDR3 nucleotide sequence: TGCAGTGCTGGGCAATGGGAGACCCAGTACTTC.

This clonotype appeared a few times. The rearrangement uses TRBV2 and TRBJ2-5; 12 bases fit TRBD1. This CDR3 contains 15 residues. After removal of 6 bases from V and 5 bases from J, the junction contained 7 bases not matched to a gene. The V gene's germline CDR1 is SNHLY and CDR2 FYNNEI. The CDR3 protein is CASRTGTGGVETQYF. CDR3 nucleotides: TGTGCCAGCAGAACCGGGACAGGGGGCGTGGAGACCCAGTACTTC.

This clonotype was found a few times. The chain carries TRBV5-1 and TRBJ2-2; D remains ambiguous. Trimming took 2 bases from V and 7 from J, leaving 15 bases between them. There are 15 residues in the CDR3. CDR1 and CDR2 (germline): SGHRS, YFSETQ. The CDR3 region is CASSFLGTRGGELFF. In nucleotides, the CDR3 is TGCGCCAGCAGCTTTTTGGGTACCCGCGGCGGGGAGCTGTTTTTT.

The chain joins TRBV14 to TRBJ1-6, with 9 bases that match TRBD1. J lost 14 bases, V lost 2 bases, and 13 bases had no gene match. Germline values: CDR1 SGHDN, CDR2 FVKESK. CDR3 length: 16 residues. Here the CDR3 DNA reads TGTGCCAGCAGCCAAAGGGGGGCCCAACAGGGGGCCACCCTCCACTTT. Translated, it gives CASSQRGAQQGATLHF.

The chain has TRBV4-2 and TRBJ2-5, with 9 bases that match TRBD2. Germline V gene data show CDR1 as LGHNA and CDR2 as YNFKEQ. With V trimmed by 0 bases and J by 9 bases, 5 bases remained unmatched. CDR3 size: 14 residues. The CDR3 nucleotides read TGTGCCAGCAGCCAAGACTCGCGGGGGGGCCCCCAGTACTTC. Its protein is CASSQDSRGGPQYF.

This clonotype has at least ten counts. This chain connects TRBV20-1 to TRBJ2-7; D unresolved. The CDR3 runs to 13 residues. Germline lookup yields CDR1 DFQATT and CDR2 SNEGSKA (reference sequence). V was shortened by 0 bases and J by 2 bases, with 8 bases between the two germline ends. The chain's CDR3 is CSARESGAYEQYF. CDR3 nucleotides: TGCAGTGCTAGAGAGTCAGGAGCCTACGAGCAGTACTTC.

There are a few counts of this clonotype. The chain joins TRBV24-1 to TRBJ2-3; D unresolved. CDR3 length: 14 residues. Germline CDR1 reads KGHDR; CDR2 reads SFDVKD. The V end was cut by 0 bases, the J end by 6 bases, with 9 bases between. The CDR3 coding sequence is TGTGCCACCAGTGATTTGTTCCAGGTGGATACGCAGTATTTT. It specifies CATSDLFQVDTQYF.

The chain carries TRBV21-1 and TRBJ1-6. TRBV21-1 is a pseudogene locus. This CDR3 contains 16 residues. In DNA form, the CDR3 reads TGTGCCAGCAGAACGCTTCAGCACTCCTATAATTCACCCCTCCACTTT. Translated, it gives CASRTLQHSYNSPLHF.

The chain employs TRBV5-1 and TRBJ2-5; 7 positions match TRBD1. From germline, CDR1 is SGHRS and CDR2 YFSETQ. This CDR3 region has 15 residues. V lost 2 bases and J lost 5; bases outside the gene matches: 9. DNA of the CDR3: TGCGCCAGCAGCTTCTCAGACAGGGTTACGGAGACCCAGTACTTC. It codes for CASSFSDRVTETQYF.

This clonotype was recorded many times. The chain uses TRBV12-3 or TRBV12-4 and TRBJ1-2; no reliable D call. Trimming stripped 5 bases from V and 2 bases from J, with 6 bases between. The CDR3 extends over 12 amino acids. The CDR3 DNA reads TGTGCCAGCAGTCAGACGAACTATGGCTACACCTTC. It yields the protein CASSQTNYGYTF.

This clonotype appeared a few times. The V call is TRBV20-1, the J call TRBJ1-6; D perhaps matches TRBD1 (5 bases). The CDR3 spans 15 residues. Germline V gene sequence: CDR1 DFQATT, CDR2 SNEGSKA (reference sequence). With 2 bases removed from V and 14 bases from J, the gap between germline ends came to 22 bases. CDR3 DNA: TGCAGTGCTAGACCAAATTTCAACGGGGCGTCATCCCTCCACTTT. Translated, it gives CSARPNFNGASSLHF.

This chain links TRBV7-9 with TRBJ2-1; D not certain. CDR1 SEHNR and CDR2 FQNEAQ come from the germline V gene (reference sequence). Trimming stripped 4 bases from V and 0 bases from J, with 16 bases between. This CDR3 is built from 17 residues. The DNA for the CDR3 is TGTGCCAGCAGCTCCCCCCGGGTGGTAAGCTCCTACAATGAGCAGTTCTTC. Protein sequence: CASSSPRVVSSYNEQFF.

The chain carries TRBV7-8 and TRBJ2-7, with D possibly matching TRBD2 (5 bases). The CDR3 totals 13 residues. CDR1 and CDR2 from the germline V gene are SGHVS and FQNEAQ. V was clipped by 4 bases and J by 4 bases, with 11 bases between them. The CDR3 sequence is CASSSPPGYEQYF. CDR3 nucleotides: TGTGCCAGCAGCTCCCCTCCGGGGTACGAGCAGTACTTC.

This clonotype has just a few counts. This rearrangement joins TRBV7-2 to TRBJ1-2; 7 nucleotides agree with TRBD1. The germline V gene encodes CDR1 SGHTA and CDR2 FQGNSA. Trimming at V came to 2 bases and at J to 2 bases, leaving 5 bases not matched to a gene. This CDR3 is 15 amino acids long. The CDR3 DNA is TGTGCCAGCAGCTTAAGCGGGGACAGAAACTATGGCTACACCTTC. Translation: CASSLSGDRNYGYTF.

The genes are TRBV10-3 and TRBJ2-6, with D hard to call. The V gene's germline CDR1 is ENHRY and CDR2 SYGVKD. Trimming took off 4 bases at V and 0 bases at J, with 4 bases between the two ends. The CDR3 is made up of 14 amino acids. The CDR3 bases are TGTGCCATCAGTGCAGACTCTGGGGCCAACGTCCTGACTTTC. Protein: CAISADSGANVLTF.

This chain joins TRBV10-3 and TRBJ2-7; perhaps TRBD2 as D (7 bases). The germline V gene encodes CDR1 ENHRY and CDR2 SYGVKD. V lost 6 bases to trimming and J lost 2 bases, with 17 bases between them. CDR3 length: 15 residues. CDR3 coding DNA: TGTGCCATCAGGGCGGGGGCAGGGAGGACCTACGAGCAGTACTTC. As protein: CAIRAGAGRTYEQYF.

The chain uses TRBV7-9 and TRBJ2-7, with 7 positions matching TRBD1. With V trimmed by 5 bases and J by 1 base, 8 bases remained unmatched. This CDR3 is 15 amino acids long. Germline assignment: CDR1 SEHNR and CDR2 FQNEAQ (reference sequence). The CDR3 sequence: CASSLHGQASYEQYV. As DNA, the CDR3 is TGTGCCAGCAGCCTTCATGGACAGGCTTCCTACGAGCAGTACGTC.

The V and J genes are TRBV20-1 and TRBJ2-5; a weak D match, TRBD2 (5 bases). Germline CDR1 is DFQATT and CDR2 is SNEGSKA (reference sequence). The CDR3 is 13 amino acids. Trimming stripped 3 bases from V and 4 bases from J, with 12 bases between. CDR3 coding DNA: TGCAGTGCTAGCGGGGAGTCGAGAGAGACCCAGTACTTC. This sequence encodes CSASGESRETQYF.

This clonotype was detected a few times. This chain links TRBV4-2 with TRBJ1-6; possibly TRBD1 for D (6 bases). V lost 4 bases to trimming and J lost 7 bases, with 20 bases between them. The CDR3 covers 17 residues. Germline V gene lookup returns CDR1 LGHNA and CDR2 YNFKEQ. Here the CDR3 DNA reads TGTGCCAGCAGCCCTACTAAGGGGGGAAGAGGAAATTCACCCCTCCACTTT. Its translation is CASSPTKGGRGNSPLHF.

The rearrangement joins TRBV19 to TRBJ2-7; 11 nucleotides align to TRBD2. The CDR3 is 15 residues long. The germline V gene has CDR1 LNHDA and CDR2 SQIVND (reference sequence). The V and J ends lost 5 bases and 3 bases, in that order; junction bases with no gene match: 6. The CDR3 sequence: CASSPGLAGLYEQYV. In nucleotides, the CDR3 is TGTGCCAGTAGTCCCGGACTAGCGGGCCTCTACGAGCAGTACGTC.

V usage is TRBV6-1 and J usage is TRBJ2-7, with 7 bases that match TRBD1. From germline, CDR1 is MNHNS and CDR2 SASEGT. The CDR3 has 15 amino acids. The V segment lost 1 base and the J segment 5 bases; nucleotides outside the gene matches: 8. This CDR3 reads CASSEVTTGVDEQYF. DNA of the CDR3: TGTGCCAGCAGTGAAGTAACTACAGGGGTAGACGAGCAGTACTTC.

The V gene is TRBV25-1, the J gene TRBJ2-5, with TRBD1 identical over 7 bases. The CDR3 runs to 15 residues. Germline V gene lookup returns CDR1 MGHDK and CDR2 SYGVNS. V lost 1 base to trimming and J lost 2 bases; unmatched junction nucleotides: 4. This CDR3 reads CASSEFGTEQETQYF. The CDR3 DNA sequence: TGTGCCAGCAGTGAATTCGGGACAGAGCAAGAGACCCAGTACTTC.

This chain uses TRBV20-1 with TRBJ2-3; D not certain. The CDR3 runs to 12 residues. Trimming cost V 4 bases and J 2 bases, with 7 bases left between them. CDR1 and CDR2 (germline): DFQATT, SNEGSKA (reference sequence). CDR3 amino acids: CSANFDTDTQYF. DNA of the CDR3: TGCAGTGCTAACTTCGACACAGATACGCAGTATTTT.

This chain joins TRBV9 and TRBJ1-6, with D possibly TRBD1 on 6 matching bases. The V and J ends lost 2 bases and 9 bases respectively, with 12 bases between them. The CDR3 contains 14 residues. CDR1 and CDR2 (germline): SGDLS, YYNGEE. CDR3 residues: CASSVWEGGSPLHF. CDR3 sequence (DNA): TGTGCCAGCAGCGTTTGGGAGGGGGGTTCACCCCTCCACTTT.

The V and J genes are TRBV7-2 and TRBJ2-7; no firm D call. The germline CDR1 and CDR2 sequences are SGHTA and FQGNSA. Trimming removed 2 bases at V and 6 bases at J, with 11 bases between. This CDR3 is 13 amino acids long. The CDR3 reads CASSLRRQAEQYF. The CDR3 nucleotides are TGTGCCAGCAGCTTAAGACGTCAAGCCGAGCAGTACTTC.

This clonotype was seen a handful of times. This rearrangement joins TRBV4-1 to TRBJ2-2, with 8 bases identical to TRBD1. This CDR3 has 17 residues. J gave up 1 base and V 0 bases, and 4 bases lay outside the gene matches. Germline CDR1 is MGHRA and CDR2 is YSYEKL. The CDR3 loop reads CASSQDTGTGNTGELFF. The CDR3 region has the DNA TGCGCCAGCAGCCAAGATACCGGGACAGGGAACACCGGGGAGCTGTTTTTT.

This clonotype was counted only a few times. The gene calls are TRBV14 and TRBJ2-3, with D perhaps TRBD2 (6 bases). Per the germline V gene, CDR1 is SGHDN and CDR2 is FVKESK. The CDR3 is 13 residues long. V gave up 1 base and J gave up 14 bases, with 16 bases separating them. CDR3 DNA sequence: TGTGCCAGCAGCCAAGTACGGGACTCCCTCCCGTATTTT. Translating gives CASSQVRDSLPYF.

This clonotype was counted only a few times. One end of the junction does not line up with germline, which may come from a read error. The chain has TRBV11-2 and TRBJ2-5; D remains unclear. The CDR3 contains 14 residues. Germline CDR1 SGHAT, CDR2 FQNNGV. The CDR3 loop reads CASSLDGYTENRSF. CDR3 coding DNA: TGTGCCAGCAGCTTAGATGGGTACACCGAAAATCGGTCTTTC.